The 26 T cell receptor beta chains below come from one sample, sequenced in a study of T cell clones after liver transplantation (dated by TCRdb to between 2017 and 2020). Receptor amplification or capture employed the immunoSEQ multiplex PCR assay. In TCRdb, the immuneACCESS table is reduced to in-frame sequences with V and J assigned. These tables do not hold every clone; where another copy was compared, an unresolved V gene accounts for under half, and the others remain unexplained. The sample table shows around 110,000 clones, and about nine tenths are seen once. Jointly, the top ten make up approximately 0.78% of the sample. Sample: CD4+ T cells from blood, taken 12 months after liver transplant. Receptors were obtained from a human patient who received a liver transplant. Some T cells may originate with the graft donor following a transplant.

The chain recombines TRBV28 with TRBJ1-3; 10 positions agree with TRBD1. CDR1 is MDHEN, CDR2 SYDVKM, per germline. This CDR3 spans 16 amino acids. With V trimmed by 5 bases and J by 3 bases, 7 bases remained unmatched. The CDR3: CASSETGTGDGNTIYF. CDR3 sequence (DNA): TGTGCCAGCAGTGAAACCGGGACAGGGGATGGAAACACCATATATTTT. Filled out from reference TRBV28 and TRBJ1-3, the complete variable domain reads DVKVTQSSRYLVKRTGEKVFLECVQDMDHENMFWYRQDPGLGLRLIYFSYDVKMKEKGDIPEGYSVSREKKERFSLILESASTNQTSMYLCASSETGTGDGNTIYFGEGSWLTVV.

This rearrangement joins TRBV18 to TRBJ1-1, with D possibly matching TRBD1 (5 bases). V was pared by 2 bases and J by 5 bases, with 15 bases between. Germline-derived CDR1 and CDR2 are KGHSH and LQKENI. CDR3 size: 15 residues. In nucleotides, the CDR3 is TGTGCCAGCTCACCAAAAGATCGGGGGTGGACTGAAGCTTTCTTT. It codes for CASSPKDRGWTEAFF.

This clone was found once. V is TRBV9 and J is TRBJ2-1; D remains unclear. Germline assignment: CDR1 SGDLS and CDR2 YYNGEE. V was pared by 0 bases and J by 0 bases, with 7 bases between. The CDR3 has 15 amino acids. CDR3 protein: CASSVGLPSYNEQFF. DNA of the CDR3: TGTGCCAGCAGCGTAGGTCTTCCCTCCTACAATGAGCAGTTCTTC.

The chain couples TRBV11-2 to TRBJ2-1; 9 nucleotides match TRBD2. With 3 bases clipped from V and 9 bases from J, the junction kept 9 bases outside the gene matches. This CDR3 region has 15 residues. CDR1 and CDR2 from the germline V gene are SGHAT and FQNNGV. Here the CDR3 reads CASSFPAGGPFEQFF. The CDR3 nucleotides are TGTGCCAGCAGCTTTCCGGCGGGAGGGCCGTTTGAGCAGTTCTTC.

The genes are TRBV11-3 and TRBJ2-2; unclear D gene. The CDR3 consists of 14 residues. The germline V gene encodes CDR1 SGHNT and CDR2 YENEEA. V was shortened by 4 bases and J by 1 base, with 7 bases between the two germline ends. For the CDR3, the DNA is TGTGCCAGCAGCTATGACGGGAACACCGGGGAGCTGTTTTTT. Encoded protein: CASSYDGNTGELFF.

This rearrangement joins TRBV19 to TRBJ2-1; possibly TRBD2 for D (6 bases). This CDR3 comprises 15 residues. Germline V gene lookup returns CDR1 LNHDA and CDR2 SQIVND (reference sequence). V lost 4 bases, J lost 1 base, and 11 bases lay in between. CDR3 bases: TGTGCCAGTAGTACCCGACTAGATTCCTACAATGAGCAGTTCTTC. This codes for CASSTRLDSYNEQFF.

The rearrangement joins TRBV9 to TRBJ1-3, with D unclear. Germline CDR1 is SGDLS and CDR2 is YYNGEE. The V and J ends lost 5 bases and 4 bases respectively, with 16 bases between them. CDR3 length equals 15 residues. The CDR3 region is CASSLGSLGGNTIYF. Here the CDR3 DNA reads TGTGCCAGCAGTCTCGGGAGTTTGGGGGGAAACACCATATATTTT.

CDR3 nucleotides: TGTGCCAGCAGCCCCGGAGCCGGGGTTGCGGCTTTCTTT. It is translated as CASSPGAGVAAFF. V gene TRBV21-1 combines with J gene TRBJ1-1. TRBV21-1 is a pseudogene segment. This CDR3 has 13 residues.

The CDR3 DNA is TGTGCCAGCAGCGTAGCAGGGGCGTACTTCCAAGAGACCCAGTACTTC. Residues: CASSVAGAYFQETQYF. V gene TRBV9 combines with J gene TRBJ2-5, with TRBD1 as a possible D gene (6 bases). This CDR3 is built from 16 residues. Trimming removed 0 bases from V and 1 base from J, with 13 bases in between. Germline V gene data show CDR1 as SGDLS and CDR2 as YYNGEE.

The chain recombines TRBV2 with TRBJ1-1, with D possibly matching TRBD1 (6 bases). Germline loops: CDR1 SNHLY, CDR2 FYNNEI. With 6 bases removed from V and 5 bases from J, the gap between germline ends came to 22 bases. This CDR3 has 16 amino acids. Here the CDR3 DNA reads TGTGCCAGCAGGCCGTTAATAGCGGGAAGGGGGACTGAAGCTTTCTTT. Protein: CASRPLIAGRGTEAFF.

The CDR3 reads CASSQGGRGYNEQFF. DNA of the CDR3: TGCGCCAGCAGCCAAGGGGGCAGGGGCTACAATGAGCAGTTCTTC. The chain employs TRBV4-3 and TRBJ2-1, with D maybe TRBD1 (6 bases). Germline CDR1 and CDR2: LGHNA and YSLEER. CDR3 size: 15 residues. Trimming pared 1 base from V and 3 bases from J, leaving 10 bases between.

This clone was detected only once. The V and J genes are TRBV25-1 and TRBJ2-7, with 12 bases identical to TRBD2. V shed 4 bases, J shed 2 bases, and the junction held 3 bases outside the gene matches. The CDR3 has 15 amino acids. CDR1 and CDR2 from the germline V gene are MGHDK and SYGVNS. The CDR3 DNA is TGTGCCAGCAGTGCCGGACTAGCGGGAACCTACGAGCAGTACTTC. It is translated as CASSAGLAGTYEQYF.

J is TRBJ2-2 and V is TRBV7-2; D might be TRBD1 (6 bases). The CDR3 loop spans 15 amino acids. The germline V gene has CDR1 SGHTA and CDR2 FQGNSA. The V and J ends lost 1 base and 2 bases respectively, with 8 bases between them. CDR3 sequence reads: CASSLGTANTGELFF. The CDR3 DNA follows: TGTGCCAGCAGCTTAGGGACAGCCAACACCGGGGAGCTGTTTTTT.

The gene calls are TRBV7-2 and TRBJ2-1, with D tentatively TRBD1 (5 bases). This CDR3 comprises 15 residues. The germline V gene has CDR1 SGHTA and CDR2 FQGNSA. The V and J ends lost 2 bases and 7 bases respectively, with 15 bases between them. CDR3 nucleotide sequence: TGTGCCAGCAGCTTAATTCAGGGCTTTGTGAATGAGCAGTTCTTC. It translates to CASSLIQGFVNEQFF.

This chain uses TRBV5-1 with TRBJ1-1; 8 nucleotides align to TRBD1. The CDR3 contains 14 residues. Unmatched junction bases numbered 3, after V lost 4 bases and J lost 1 base. Germline-derived CDR1 and CDR2 are SGHRS and YFSETQ. CDR3 amino acids: CASSGTGQNTEAFF. In DNA form, the CDR3 reads TGCGCCAGCAGCGGGACAGGACAGAACACTGAAGCTTTCTTT.

This chain links TRBV11-3 with TRBJ2-5, with 7 bases aligning to TRBD1. Looked up from germline, CDR1 is SGHNT and CDR2 is YENEEA. The trim removed 5 bases at V and 4 bases at J, leaving 7 bases unmatched. This CDR3 region has 14 residues. In DNA, the CDR3 is TGTGCCAGCAGCAAAATAGACAGGGTAGAGACCCAGTACTTC. Translating gives CASSKIDRVETQYF.

The CDR3 reads CASKVQGYNEQFF. The CDR3 nucleotides are TGTGCCAGCAAGGTCCAAGGGTACAATGAGCAGTTCTTC. The V and J genes are TRBV2 and TRBJ2-1; D gene uncertain. Per the germline V gene, CDR1 is SNHLY and CDR2 is FYNNEI. Trimming cost V 7 bases and J 4 bases, with 11 bases left between them. The CDR3 sequence is 13 residues long. The full variable domain, completed using reference TRBV2 and TRBJ2-1, is EPEVTQTPSHQVTQMGQEVILRCVPISNHLYFYWYRQILGQKVEFLVSFYNNEISEKSEIFDDQFSVERPDGSNFTLKIRSTKLEDSAMYFCASKVQGYNEQFFGPGTRLTVL.

The chain combines TRBV29-1 with TRBJ1-1, with a possible D match to TRBD1 (6 bases). Germline-derived CDR1 and CDR2 are SQVTM and ANQGSEA. The CDR3 is made up of 14 amino acids. V was cut by 0 bases and J by 4 bases, with 12 bases left in between. The CDR3 DNA sequence: TGCAGCGTTGAAGATCGGAGGGGGGGCACTGAAGCTTTCTTT. This encodes CSVEDRRGGTEAFF.

The rearrangement links TRBV6-5 to TRBJ2-7; D not certain. Germline loops: CDR1 MNHEY, CDR2 SVGAGI. The CDR3 runs to 13 residues. V gave up 2 bases and J gave up 4 bases, with 9 bases separating them. CDR3 protein: CASSYPGGYEQYF. In DNA form, the CDR3 reads TGTGCCAGCAGTTACCCCGGTGGATACGAGCAGTACTTC.

The gene calls are TRBV6-1 and TRBJ2-5; the D gene is possibly TRBD2 (6 bases). The germline V gene has CDR1 MNHNS and CDR2 SASEGT. The V end was cut by 8 bases, the J end by 3 bases, with 13 bases between. This CDR3 is built from 13 residues. CDR3 region: CASGREREETQYF. CDR3 coding DNA: TGTGCCAGCGGTCGGGAGAGGGAAGAGACCCAGTACTTC.

In this sample, this clone turned up a few times. The rearrangement uses TRBV6-6 and TRBJ1-5, with no clear D. CDR1 and CDR2 (germline): MNHNY, SVGAGI (reference sequence). Trimming pared 0 bases from V and 5 bases from J, leaving 5 bases between. This CDR3 is 13 amino acids long. CDR3 loop: CASSYSWDQPQHF. The CDR3 nucleotides are TGTGCCAGCAGTTACTCCTGGGATCAGCCCCAGCATTTT.

The CDR3 DNA sequence: TGCAGCGTCACCAAGGGGAGCAATCAGCCCCAGCATTTT. Its protein product is CSVTKGSNQPQHF. The genes are TRBV29-1 and TRBJ1-5, with D maybe TRBD1 (5 bases). The V and J ends lost 6 bases and 1 base respectively, with 10 bases between them. The germline gives CDR1 SQVTM, CDR2 ANQGSEA. The CDR3 has 13 residues.

V is TRBV11-2 and J is TRBJ1-1; D perhaps matches TRBD1 (6 bases). The V gene's germline CDR1 is SGHAT and CDR2 FQNNGV. This CDR3 is built from 17 residues. The V end was cut by 6 bases, the J end by 5 bases, with 25 bases between. In DNA, the CDR3 is TGTGCCAGCAGATCCGGGAGGGGGGTTAGCAGATTGACTGAAGCTTTCTTT. It yields the protein CASRSGRGVSRLTEAFF.

The chain combines TRBV27 with TRBJ2-7; 10 bases map to TRBD2. J gave up 5 bases and V 5 bases, and 9 bases lay outside the gene matches. The CDR3 spans 15 residues. Germline assignment: CDR1 MNHEY and CDR2 SMNVEV (reference sequence). CDR3 bases: TGTGCCAGCAGTCCGTTAGCGGGAGGCGGGAACGAGCAGTACTTC. Protein product: CASSPLAGGGNEQYF.

The gene calls are TRBV28 and TRBJ1-1; TRBD1 might be the D (5 bases). Per the germline V gene, CDR1 is MDHEN and CDR2 is SYDVKM. V was shortened by 5 bases and J by 4 bases, with 14 bases between the two germline ends. CDR3 length equals 14 residues. The CDR3: CASSLLGGGTEAFF. The CDR3 DNA is TGTGCCAGCAGTCTCCTCGGTGGGGGCACTGAAGCTTTCTTT.

This sequence joins TRBV6-1 and TRBJ2-7; no clear D gene. Germline CDR1 and CDR2: MNHNS and SASEGT. The germline V and J ends were trimmed by 0 bases and 1 base, with 10 bases remaining between them. The CDR3 extends over 15 amino acids. DNA of the CDR3: TGTGCCAGCAGTGAAGCGCTTCTAGTATCCTACGAGCAGTACTTC. Residues: CASSEALLVSYEQYF.